The T cell receptor (beta chain) under discussion was sequenced for a study of molecular identifiers for immune sequencing clone quantification. This clonotype was detected many times. Naive CD8 T cells, phenotype CD8+CD4-CCR7+CD45RA+, were sorted. Libraries of bulk TCR were made by previously described methods (with listed TCR primers). Using its own MiXCR run on the PCR reads, TCRdb lists one record per CDR3 protein. The sample records 100,000 or so distinct CDR3 sequences, roughly a third being singletons. Sequenced input: naive CD8+ T cells from blood, with Jurkat cell RNA spiked in. Subset given: FACS-sorted CD8+CD4-CCR7+CD45RA+ naive T cells. The clonotype originates from a human donor in good health. Some libraries in this study had Jurkat cell RNA spiked in.

CDR3 coding DNA: TGTGCCAGCAGCGACGGGACAGCCCTAAGCACAGATACGCAGTATTTT. This sequence encodes CASSDGTALSTDTQYF. This chain uses TRBV28 with TRBJ2-3; TRBD1 agrees at 7 bases. The junction had 9 bases not matched to a gene; V was cut back by 6 bases and J by 0 bases. This CDR3 spans 16 amino acids. Germline lookup yields CDR1 MDHEN and CDR2 SYDVKM.